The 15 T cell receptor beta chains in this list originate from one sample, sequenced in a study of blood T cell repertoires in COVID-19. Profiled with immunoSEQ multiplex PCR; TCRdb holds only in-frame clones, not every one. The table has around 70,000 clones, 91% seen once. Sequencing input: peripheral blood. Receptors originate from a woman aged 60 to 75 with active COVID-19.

The CDR3 loop reads CASSRRLNRGVETQYF. In DNA form, the CDR3 reads TGTGCCAGCAGCCGCCGGCTAAACCGGGGGGTAGAGACCCAGTACTTC. The chain carries TRBV7-2 and TRBJ2-5; TRBD2 aligns across 7 bases. In germline, CDR1 is SGHTA, CDR2 FQGNSA. J gave up 4 bases and V 5 bases, and 13 bases lay outside the gene matches. The CDR3 has 16 amino acids.

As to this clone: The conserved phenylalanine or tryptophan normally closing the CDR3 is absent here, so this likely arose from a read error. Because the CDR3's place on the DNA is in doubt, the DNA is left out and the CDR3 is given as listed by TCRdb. The CDR3 spells CASSVINIDSQL. This chain uses TRBV2 with TRBJ1-2; the DNA was not compared with TRBD1, the D call given in the table. Inclusive of both ends, the CDR3 amounts to 12 amino acids. Germline V gene lookup returns CDR1 SNHLY and CDR2 FYNNEI.

Here the CDR3 reads CASSLEATTDTQYF. The CDR3 DNA sequence: TGTGCCAGCAGTTTAGAGGCGACCACAGATACGCAGTATTTT. The V gene is TRBV27, the J gene TRBJ2-3, with D hard to call. The germline V and J ends were trimmed by 2 bases and 2 bases, with 8 bases remaining between them. The CDR3 consists of 14 residues. CDR1 is MNHEY, CDR2 SMNVEV, per germline (reference sequence).

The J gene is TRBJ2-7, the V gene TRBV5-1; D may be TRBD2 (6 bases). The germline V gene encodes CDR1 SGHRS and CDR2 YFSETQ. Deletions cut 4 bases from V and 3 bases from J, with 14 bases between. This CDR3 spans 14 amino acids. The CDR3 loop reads CASSLLAGNYEQYF. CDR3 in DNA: TGCGCCAGCAGCCTGCTCGCGGGGAACTACGAGCAGTACTTC.

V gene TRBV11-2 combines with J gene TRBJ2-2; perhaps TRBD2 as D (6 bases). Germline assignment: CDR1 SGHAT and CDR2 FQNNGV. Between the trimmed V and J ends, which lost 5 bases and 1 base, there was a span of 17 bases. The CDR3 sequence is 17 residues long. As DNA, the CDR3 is TGTGCCAGCAGCCCCCGAGGGGACTTCTTGAACACCGGGGAGCTGTTTTTT. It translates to CASSPRGDFLNTGELFF.

The CDR3 DNA is TGTGCCAGCAGTCGGAGTCCACCTGATGGCTACACCTTC. This gives the protein CASSRSPPDGYTF. The chain couples TRBV6-5 to TRBJ1-2; D is undetermined. This CDR3 is built from 13 residues. Germline loops: CDR1 MNHEY, CDR2 SVGAGI. Trimming shortened V by 5 bases and J by 6 bases, and 13 bases separated the two germline ends.

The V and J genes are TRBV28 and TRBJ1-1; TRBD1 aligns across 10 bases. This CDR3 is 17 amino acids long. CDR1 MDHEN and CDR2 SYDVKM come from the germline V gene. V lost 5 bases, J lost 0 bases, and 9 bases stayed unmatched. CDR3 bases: TGTGCCAGCAGTCCGCCGGGACAGGGGCTCATGAACACTGAAGCTTTCTTT. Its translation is CASSPPGQGLMNTEAFF.

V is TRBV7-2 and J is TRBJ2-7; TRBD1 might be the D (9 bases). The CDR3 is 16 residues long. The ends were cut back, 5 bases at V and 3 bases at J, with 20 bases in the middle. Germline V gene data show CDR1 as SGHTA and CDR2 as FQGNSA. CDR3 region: CASSLRGGTGLYEQYF. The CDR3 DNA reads TGTGCCAGCAGCCTCCGCGGGGGGACAGGGCTCTACGAGCAGTACTTC.

DNA of the CDR3: TGTGCCAGTAGTAGCCCCCGAGGGCGTCCTACAGATACGCAGTATTTT. Its protein is CASSSPRGRPTDTQYF. The rearrangement uses TRBV19 and TRBJ2-3, with D maybe TRBD2 (5 bases). Germline V CDR1 and CDR2: LNHDA, SQIVND (reference sequence). V gave up 4 bases and J gave up 3 bases, with 17 bases separating them. The CDR3 consists of 16 residues.

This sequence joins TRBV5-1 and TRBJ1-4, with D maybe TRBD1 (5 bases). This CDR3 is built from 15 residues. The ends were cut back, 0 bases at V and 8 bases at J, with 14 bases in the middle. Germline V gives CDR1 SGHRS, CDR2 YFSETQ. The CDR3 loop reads CASSLEGQGNEKLFF. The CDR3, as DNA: TGCGCCAGCAGCTTGGAGGGGCAGGGTAACGAAAAACTGTTTTTT.

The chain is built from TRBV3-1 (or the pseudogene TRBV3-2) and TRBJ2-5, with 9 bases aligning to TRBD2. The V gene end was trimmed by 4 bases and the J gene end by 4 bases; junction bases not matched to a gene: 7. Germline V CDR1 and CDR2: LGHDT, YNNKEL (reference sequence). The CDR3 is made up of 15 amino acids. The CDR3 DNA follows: TGTGCCAGCAGCCCCCTAGCGGGACTGGGAGAGACCCAGTACTTC. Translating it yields CASSPLAGLGETQYF.

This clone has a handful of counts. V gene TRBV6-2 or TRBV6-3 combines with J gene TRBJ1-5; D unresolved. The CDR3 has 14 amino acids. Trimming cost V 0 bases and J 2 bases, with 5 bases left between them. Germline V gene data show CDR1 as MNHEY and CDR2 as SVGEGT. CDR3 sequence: CASSYSAGNQPQHF. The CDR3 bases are TGTGCCAGCAGTTACTCGGCAGGCAATCAGCCCCAGCATTTT.

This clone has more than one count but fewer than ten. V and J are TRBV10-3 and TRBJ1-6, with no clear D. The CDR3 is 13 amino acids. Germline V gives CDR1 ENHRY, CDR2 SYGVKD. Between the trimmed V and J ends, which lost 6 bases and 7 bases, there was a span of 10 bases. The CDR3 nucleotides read TGTGCCATCAGCTTGGAGGAGAATTCACCCCTCCACTTT. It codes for CAISLEENSPLHF.

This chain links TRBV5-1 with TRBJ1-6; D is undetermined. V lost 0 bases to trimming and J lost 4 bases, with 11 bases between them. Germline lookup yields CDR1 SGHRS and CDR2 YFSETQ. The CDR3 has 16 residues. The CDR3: CASSLVGVGYNSPLHF. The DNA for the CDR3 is TGCGCCAGCAGCTTGGTCGGGGTCGGTTATAATTCACCCCTCCACTTT.

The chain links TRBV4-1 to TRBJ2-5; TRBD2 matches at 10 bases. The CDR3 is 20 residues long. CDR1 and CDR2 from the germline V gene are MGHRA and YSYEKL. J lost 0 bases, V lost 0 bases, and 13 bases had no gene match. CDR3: CASSQDRGLADRANQETQYF. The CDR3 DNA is TGCGCCAGCAGCCAAGACCGAGGACTAGCGGATAGAGCAAACCAAGAGACCCAGTACTTC.